This TCR beta chain was retrieved from a study of blood T cells in healthy people across ages. Then a second PCR, running about 6 to 12 cycles, was carried out with a sample-barcoded 5' primer and a J-beta primer mix. MiXCR was run by TCRdb on the 5' RACE reads, yielding one entry per CDR3 protein. The data contain 650,000 to 1,000,000 distinct CDR3 sequences, under 40% of them singletons. Germline V lookup: CDR1 SGHTA, CDR2 FQGNSA. The CDR3 contains 15 residues when both ends are counted. To note about this clonotype: The DNA is omitted, as the CDR3 cannot be located on it reliably, and the CDR3 follows TCRdb's listing.

This chain uses TRBV7-2 with TRBJ1-5; the table assigns TRBD1, which was not confirmed against the DNA. Sequenced sample: blood. The TCR sequence derives from a man aged 18 to 30 in good health. The CDR3 sequence is CASSLSFGGGSTRHF.